The next 11 T cell receptor beta chains were all read from a single sample in a study of CD8 T cells in Susac syndrome. Reverse transcription of about 0.5 to 1 ug RNA used random hexamers. From the immunoSEQ multiplex PCR reads, TCRdb called clonotypes with MiXCR, one entry per CDR3 protein. The sample includes over 150,000 distinct CDR3 sequences, around 94% seen only once; the top ten take 0.099%. Material: CD4+ T cells from PBMCs. The receptors were gathered from a human donor with Susac syndrome.

The chain carries TRBV24-1 and TRBJ2-2; D gene uncertain. V dropped 3 bases and J dropped 6 bases, with 10 bases sitting between them. This CDR3 is built from 14 residues. Germline CDR1 is KGHDR and CDR2 is SFDVKD. The CDR3 DNA reads TGTGCCACCAGTGATCGTCTACCCCCCGGGGAGCTGTTTTTT. The encoded protein is CATSDRLPPGELFF.

The chain combines TRBV7-9 with TRBJ1-4; the D is unclear. V dropped 6 bases and J dropped 4 bases, with 3 bases sitting between them. Germline values: CDR1 SEHNR, CDR2 FQNEAQ (reference sequence). This CDR3 region has 11 residues. The CDR3 loop reads CASRRNEKLFF. The CDR3 DNA sequence: TGTGCCAGCAGACGTAATGAAAAACTGTTTTTT.

The V gene is TRBV9, the J gene TRBJ2-1, with 8 bases aligning to TRBD1. V was clipped by 4 bases and J by 8 bases; unmatched bases: 11. CDR1 and CDR2 (germline): SGDLS, YYNGEE. This CDR3 spans 15 amino acids. The CDR3 DNA reads as TGTGCCAGCAGCATCTCGTCAGGGGGCGCGGATGAGCAGTTCTTC. This gives the protein CASSISSGGADEQFF.

DNA of the CDR3: TGTGCCAGCAGCCAAGACAGGGGGACTAGCGGGAGTGGCTCCTACAATGAGCAGTTCTTC. Its translation is CASSQDRGTSGSGSYNEQFF. The chain carries TRBV3-1 and TRBJ2-1, with 14 bases fitting TRBD2. The CDR3 covers 20 residues. From germline, CDR1 is LGHDT and CDR2 YNNKEL (reference sequence). V shed 0 bases, J shed 0 bases, and the junction held 7 bases outside the gene matches.

The V gene is TRBV6-2 or TRBV6-3, the J gene TRBJ1-1; maybe TRBD1 (6 bases). With 8 bases removed from V and 1 base from J, the gap between germline ends came to 17 bases. Looked up from germline, CDR1 is MNHEY and CDR2 is SVGEGT. The CDR3 spans 15 residues. The CDR3 here is CASFDPGDGNTEAFF. The DNA for the CDR3 is TGTGCCAGCTTCGACCCAGGGGATGGGAACACTGAAGCTTTCTTT.

The chain couples TRBV10-3 to TRBJ2-7; a possible D gene is TRBD2 (6 bases). V was trimmed by 4 bases and J by 5 bases, leaving 15 bases between them. The CDR3 spans 14 residues. Germline CDR1 is ENHRY and CDR2 is SYGVKD. The CDR3 loop reads CAISGGLASDEQYF. CDR3 in DNA: TGTGCCATCAGTGGGGGACTGGCGTCAGACGAGCAGTACTTC.

This chain joins TRBV4-1 and TRBJ1-1; D unclear. This CDR3 spans 13 amino acids. Germline CDR1 and CDR2: MGHRA and YSYEKL. Deletions cut 2 bases from V and 4 bases from J, with 8 bases between. CDR3: CASSQSSATEAFF. Here the CDR3 DNA reads TGCGCCAGCAGCCAATCCAGCGCCACTGAAGCTTTCTTT.

This chain uses TRBV19 with TRBJ1-1, with 9 bases matching TRBD1. The CDR3 is 16 residues long. With 3 bases clipped from V and 0 bases from J, the junction kept 5 bases outside the gene matches. The V gene's germline CDR1 is LNHDA and CDR2 SQIVND (reference sequence). This CDR3 reads CASSIPDRGVNTEAFF. CDR3 nucleotide sequence: TGTGCCAGTAGTATCCCCGACAGGGGGGTGAACACTGAAGCTTTCTTT.

The genes are TRBV5-1 and TRBJ1-4, with D unclear. CDR3 length: 15 amino acids. V lost 4 bases, J lost 0 bases, and 10 bases lay in between. Per germline, CDR1 SGHRS and CDR2 YFSETQ. The CDR3 DNA is TGCGCCAGCAGCCCGTACACAACAACTAATGAAAAACTGTTTTTT. It translates to CASSPYTTTNEKLFF. Drawing the rest from reference TRBV5-1 and TRBJ1-4, the complete variable domain is KAGVTQTPRYLIKTRGQQVTLSCSPISGHRSVSWYQQTPGQGLQFLFEYFSETQRNKGNFPGRFSGRQFSNSRSEMNVSTLELGDSALYLCASSPYTTTNEKLFFGSGTQLSVL.

V is TRBV2 and J is TRBJ2-7, with 13 bases matching TRBD2. The CDR3 length is 15 residues. Germline CDR1 reads SNHLY; CDR2 reads FYNNEI. With V trimmed by 6 bases and J by 3 bases, 5 bases remained unmatched. The CDR3 region is CASRARTSGGYEQYF. DNA of the CDR3: TGTGCCAGCAGGGCCAGGACTAGCGGGGGCTACGAGCAGTACTTC. Drawing the rest from reference TRBV2 and TRBJ2-7, the complete variable domain is EPEVTQTPSHQVTQMGQEVILRCVPISNHLYFYWYRQILGQKVEFLVSFYNNEISEKSEIFDDQFSVERPDGSNFTLKIRSTKLEDSAMYFCASRARTSGGYEQYFGPGTRLTVT.

This clonotype is a singleton in its sample. CDR3 nucleotides: TGCAGTGCTAGAGAAGGGACTAGCGCCTCCGGGGAGCTGTTTTTT. Its translation is CSAREGTSASGELFF. V usage is TRBV20-1 and J usage is TRBJ2-2; 10 nucleotides match TRBD2. V trimming: 0 bases; J trimming: 6 bases; junction bases outside the gene matches: 4. The CDR3 totals 15 residues. Per the germline V gene, CDR1 is DFQATT and CDR2 is SNEGSKA (reference sequence).